The rows below give T cell receptor beta chains drawn from one sample of a study of identical twins. TCRdb itself ran the 5' RACE reads through MiXCR, one entry per CDR3 protein. This repertoire shows roughly 770,000 distinct CDR3 sequences, 15% to 20% found once; its top ten account for roughly 14%. These same data were also listed under a study on T cells expressing NK-cell markers.

The sequenced material came from PBMCs. These receptors all stem from a woman in her late teens or twenties in good health. Each CDR3 is given with its conserved first and last residue. The D gene is left open where the match is weak. Only some rows state a clone size, as once, few, many or a class for expanded clones.

abundance	v_gene	d_gene	j_gene	len	CDR3nt	CDR3aa
few	TRBV7-2	-	TRBJ2-5	17	TGTGCCAGCAGCTCCCCTGTGGGCGGGCTGTGGCAAGAGACCCAGTACTTC	CASSSPVGGLWQETQYF
-	TRBV4-3	-	TRBJ2-3	12	TGCGCCAGCAGCCAAGATTCGGGGGCGCAGTATTTT	CASSQDSGAQYF
-	TRBV10-3	-	TRBJ2-7	15	TGTGCCATCAGTCGTGCAGGCCTAGGAACCTACGAGCAGTACTTC	CAISRAGLGTYEQYF
many	TRBV12-3/TRBV12-4	-	TRBJ1-2	14	TGTGCCAGCAGTTTCCGCCTCAGGGATCCTGGCTACACCTTC	CASSFRLRDPGYTF
few	TRBV5-1	TRBD1	TRBJ2-7	14	TGCCCTCCAGCAGTAAGCCAGGGGGCATTCGAGCAGTACTTC	CPPAVSQGAFEQYF
-	TRBV7-9	-	TRBJ1-2	13	TGTGCCAGCAGCTCTGACAGGTCTCGTGGCTACACCTTC	CASSSDRSRGYTF
few	TRBV20-1	TRBD1	TRBJ2-7	14	TGCAGTGCTAGCCGTCGAGGGACAGTCTACGAGCAGTACTTC	CSASRRGTVYEQYF
many	TRBV20-1	TRBD1	TRBJ2-7	14	TGCAGTGCTAGGAGGGACAGGAGCTCCTACGAGCAGTACTTC	CSARRDRSSYEQYF
few	TRBV20-1	-	TRBJ2-4	14	TGCAGTGCTATGACAGCCTCTTGGAAAAACATTCAGTACTTC	CSAMTASWKNIQYF
-	TRBV20-1	-	TRBJ2-3	14	TGCAGTGCTAGAGATCAGGCGGGCACAGATACGCAGTATTTT	CSARDQAGTDTQYF
many	TRBV6-5	-	TRBJ1-2	13	TGTGCCAGCAGTAACGACCAGTTCTATGGCTACACCTTC	CASSNDQFYGYTF
-	TRBV7-8	-	TRBJ2-7	17	TGTGCCAGCAGCCCTCAAGGACTTCGACAGAGCTCCTACGAGCAGTACTTC	CASSPQGLRQSSYEQYF
-	TRBV10-3	TRBD2	TRBJ2-1	13	TGTGCCACGCGGACTAGCGAGGGCAATGAGCAGTTCTTC	CATRTSEGNEQFF
few	TRBV5-1	-	TRBJ2-1	13	TGCGCCAGCAGCTTCCGGAGGAGTGATGAGCAGTTCTTC	CASSFRRSDEQFF
-	TRBV20-1	-	TRBJ1-1	12	TGCAGTGTTAGGGAATGGAACACTGAAGCTTTCTTT	CSVREWNTEAFF
-	TRBV15	TRBD2	TRBJ2-3	17	TGTGCCACCAGCAGAGATGGGGCTAGCGGGTCGGTGTATACGCAGTATTTT	CATSRDGASGSVYTQYF
-	TRBV7-9	-	TRBJ2-7	12	TGTGCCAGCAGCCCCCATGGCAGCCAGCAGTACTTC	CASSPHGSQQYF
few	TRBV20-1	TRBD2	TRBJ2-7	13	TGCAGTGCCACTAGCGGGGGCGCCTACGAGCAGTACTTC	CSATSGGAYEQYF
-	TRBV5-5	TRBD1	TRBJ1-6	14	TGTGCCAGCAGCCGGGACAGGAATAATTCACCCCTCCACTTT	CASSRDRNNSPLHF
few	TRBV5-5	-	TRBJ2-1	14	TGTGCCAGCAGCCAATTCGACCGGAGCGATGAGCAGTTCTTC	CASSQFDRSDEQFF
-	TRBV3-1	-	TRBJ2-3	16	TGTGCCAGCAGCCATGCCAGCGGGTTCGGCACAGATACGCAGTATTTT	CASSHASGFGTDTQYF
many	TRBV12-3/TRBV12-4	-	TRBJ1-5	13	TGTGCCAGCAGCTTAGGGAGGGGTCAGCCCCAGCATTTT	CASSLGRGQPQHF
-	TRBV2	-	TRBJ1-5	12	TGTGCCAGCAGAGGGGACGATTGGCCCCAGCATTTT	CASRGDDWPQHF
few	TRBV7-2	-	TRBJ2-3	14	TGTGCCAGCAGCTTAGGGGGACTCACACATACGCAGTATTTT	CASSLGGLTHTQYF
-	TRBV12-3/TRBV12-4	-	TRBJ1-1	12	TGTGCCAGCAGTTTTGCAGGTTATGAAGCTTTCTTT	CASSFAGYEAFF
few	TRBV12-3/TRBV12-4	TRBD1	TRBJ1-1	14	TGTGCCAGCAGAAGAGGGCTCTACAGGGGGGAAGCTTTCTTT	CASRRGLYRGEAFF
-	TRBV7-9	-	TRBJ1-1	12	TGTGCCAGCAGCCTCCCAGGAGGTGAAGCTTTCTTT	CASSLPGGEAFF
-	TRBV7-9	-	TRBJ2-7	14	TGTGCCAGCAGAGGGGAGGGGGACTCCTACGAGCAGTACTTC	CASRGEGDSYEQYF
-	TRBV12-3/TRBV12-4	-	TRBJ2-3	14	TGTGCCAGCGGTCGAACAGCTAGCACAGATACGCAGTATTTT	CASGRTASTDTQYF
-	TRBV20-1	-	TRBJ2-3	14	TGCAGTGCTAGAGACAGGGGCCACACAGATACGCAGTATTTT	CSARDRGHTDTQYF
few	TRBV3-1	-	TRBJ2-2	14	TGTGCCAGCAGCCCCCAGTGGAGCACCGGGGAGCTGTTTTTT	CASSPQWSTGELFF
few	TRBV7-9	TRBD1	TRBJ2-2	17	TGTGCCAGCAGCTCATACCGGGACAGGGGGAACACCGGGGAGCTGTTTTTT	CASSSYRDRGNTGELFF
-	TRBV7-8	-	TRBJ1-1	15	TGTGCCAGCAGCCCCGGACGGGTATCGGACACTGAAGCTTTCTTT	CASSPGRVSDTEAFF
few	TRBV12-3/TRBV12-4	TRBD1	TRBJ1-5	17	TGTGCCAGCAGTCCCCAACTGGCAGGGGGCATGGGACAGCCCCAGCATTTT	CASSPQLAGGMGQPQHF
few	TRBV3-1	-	TRBJ1-5	15	TGTGCCAGCAGCCAAGGGGGGGCCCTAAGCGGGCCCCAGCATTTT	CASSQGGALSGPQHF
few	TRBV5-1	-	TRBJ2-7	13	TGCGCCAGCAGCTTGGGGGCAATGACCGAGCAGTACTTC	CASSLGAMTEQYF
-	TRBV5-1	-	TRBJ2-3	15	TGCGCCAGCAGTTGGGCAGGGGCCGGCACAGATACGCAGTATTTT	CASSWAGAGTDTQYF
-	TRBV7-2	TRBD2	TRBJ2-5	16	TGTGCCAGCAGCTTAGTCGGGGTCGGGGGGGGCCGGGCCCAGTACTTC	CASSLVGVGGGRAQYF
many	TRBV6-1	TRBD2	TRBJ2-1	15	TGTGCCAGCAGCAGGACTAGCGGAGGTTACAATGAGCAGTTCTTC	CASSRTSGGYNEQFF
-	TRBV10-3	TRBD2	TRBJ2-3	14	TGTGACATCAGCCCAGTCGGGGGGGCAGATACGCAGTATTTT	CDISPVGGADTQYF
few	TRBV20-1	TRBD2	TRBJ2-7	18	TGCAGTGCTAGTTCAAGGGGGGCTAGCGGGGTCAGCTCCTACGAGCAGTACTTC	CSASSRGASGVSSYEQYF
many	TRBV20-1	-	TRBJ1-2	12	TGCAGTGCTAGGTCAGGGAACTATGGCTACACCTTC	CSARSGNYGYTF
-	TRBV5-1	-	TRBJ2-7	14	TGCGCCAGCAGCGGAGACCCCGGAGTCGGAAGACAGTACTTC	CASSGDPGVGRQYF
-	TRBV9	TRBD2	TRBJ2-1	16	TGTGCCAGCAGCGCTAGCGGGGGGCTACCCTACAATGAGCAGTTCTTC	CASSASGGLPYNEQFF
few	TRBV5-5	TRBD2	TRBJ2-7	17	TGTGCCAGCAGCCGGAGCCTAGCGGGAGGGCCTTTTGTCGAGCAGTACTTC	CASSRSLAGGPFVEQYF
-	TRBV20-1	TRBD2	TRBJ2-7	15	TGCAGTGCTACCCCGACTAGCGGGAGCGAGAACGAGCAGTACTTC	CSATPTSGSENEQYF